This passage covers 16 T cell receptor beta chains from one sample sequenced in a study of blood T cell repertoires in COVID-19. The repertoire was sequenced with immunoSEQ multiplex PCR; TCRdb's copy has only in-frame clones and lacks some. Of 200,000 to 300,000 clones in the sample, 65% to 90% were seen once. Sequenced material: peripheral blood. The receptors come from a man aged 25-40 years with active or convalescent COVID-19.

In DNA form, the CDR3 reads TGTGCCAGCAGCGTTACGGGACAGTACAATGAGCAGTTCTTC. This gives the protein CASSVTGQYNEQFF. The chain employs TRBV9 and TRBJ2-1, with 7 bases aligning to TRBD1. The germline V gene has CDR1 SGDLS and CDR2 YYNGEE. This CDR3 has 14 amino acids. Losses at the gene ends were 2 bases for V and 4 bases for J; bases not matched to a gene: 3.

This clone appeared a single time. The gene calls are TRBV6-1 and TRBJ2-7; 11 bases are a match to TRBD2. V lost 4 bases, J lost 4 bases, and 9 bases stayed unmatched. The CDR3 loop spans 16 amino acids. Germline CDR1 and CDR2: MNHNS and SASEGT. CDR3 sequence reads: CASSVTSGASLYEQYF. CDR3 bases: TGTGCCAGCAGTGTGACTAGCGGGGCTTCTTTGTACGAGCAGTACTTC.

There are a few counts of this clone. The gene calls are TRBV7-6 and TRBJ1-1, with a tentative D call TRBD1 (5 bases). Germline assignment: CDR1 SGHVS and CDR2 FNYEAQ. This CDR3 is built from 15 residues. The V end lost 5 bases, the J end lost 6 bases, and 19 bases lay between the germline ends. This CDR3 reads CASSAGTGLGAEAFF. In DNA, the CDR3 is TGTGCCAGCAGCGCGGGAACAGGCCTGGGCGCTGAAGCTTTCTTT.

The V call is TRBV9, the J call TRBJ2-1; 11 bases align to TRBD2. The germline V gene encodes CDR1 SGDLS and CDR2 YYNGEE. Losses at the gene ends were 3 bases for V and 2 bases for J; bases not matched to a gene: 7. The CDR3 covers 17 residues. CDR3 amino acids: CASSGKRLAGPYNEQFF. In DNA, the CDR3 is TGTGCCAGCAGCGGAAAAAGACTAGCGGGGCCCTACAATGAGCAGTTCTTC.

Of note for this clone: One junction end does not reproduce the germline sequence, and a read error may be involved. The chain combines TRBV4-2 with TRBJ2-1; TRBD1 agrees at 7 bases. The germline gives CDR1 LGHNA, CDR2 YNFKEQ. The CDR3 covers 21 residues. The CDR3, as DNA: TGTGCCAGCAGGCAAGTCATCCCGGGACAGACCATCTCCCGTACCTACAATGAGCAGTTCTTC. This encodes CASRQVIPGQTISRTYNEQFF.

In its sample, this clone was seen once. CDR3 DNA: TGTGCCTGGAGCAAAGGGGGGGGAGGTCAGCCCCAGCATTTT. Amino acid sequence: CAWSKGGGGQPQHF. This rearrangement joins TRBV30 to TRBJ1-5; a weak D match, TRBD1 (6 bases). The CDR3 is made up of 14 amino acids. V was cut by 3 bases and J by 6 bases, with 15 bases left in between. CDR1 GTSNPN and CDR2 SVGIG come from the germline V gene (reference sequence).

Concerning this clone itself: The junction departs from the called germline gene at one end, perhaps through a read error. The chain couples TRBV2 to TRBJ1-4; tentatively, D is TRBD1 (5 bases). Germline CDR1 and CDR2: SNHLY and FYNNEI. There are 15 residues in the CDR3. The chain's CDR3 is CASSEDRSRNEKLFF. Written as DNA, the CDR3 is TGTGCCAGCAGCGAAGACAGAAGTAGGAATGAAAAACTGTTTTTT.

The chain has TRBV18 and TRBJ2-6; 8 bases fit TRBD1. J was trimmed by 2 bases and V by 5 bases; bases with no gene match: 14. The germline V gene encodes CDR1 KGHSH and CDR2 LQKENI. The CDR3 contains 19 residues. CDR3: CASSYGTGSAGPGANVLTF. As DNA, the CDR3 is TGTGCCAGCTCATATGGGACAGGCAGCGCGGGACCTGGGGCCAACGTCCTGACTTTC.

The chain has TRBV25-1 and TRBJ2-1, with 9 bases matching TRBD1. CDR3 size: 16 residues. V shed 6 bases and J 7 bases; nucleotides not matched to a gene: 13. Germline V CDR1 and CDR2: MGHDK, SYGVNS. The CDR3 protein is CASRTSGQGVRNEQFF. CDR3 nucleotides: TGTGCCAGCAGGACCTCGGGACAGGGTGTTAGGAATGAGCAGTTCTTC.

This chain links TRBV5-8 with TRBJ1-5, with D tentatively TRBD1 (5 bases). Germline CDR1 SGHTS, CDR2 YDEGEE. CDR3 length: 15 residues. V lost 2 bases, J lost 4 bases, and 13 bases lay in between. The CDR3 DNA is TGTGCCAGCAGCTTCCGGGGGATCGGGAATCAGCCCCAGCATTTT. Its translation: CASSFRGIGNQPQHF.

The V gene is TRBV5-4, the J gene TRBJ1-5; possibly TRBD1 for D (5 bases). Germline CDR1 and CDR2: SGHNT and YYREEE (reference sequence). The CDR3 runs to 16 residues. V was shortened by 0 bases and J by 2 bases, with 12 bases between the two germline ends. The CDR3 coding sequence is TGTGCCAGCAGCTTGGGGGGCGGGGTCGGCAATCAGCCCCAGCATTTT. Amino acids: CASSLGGGVGNQPQHF. The variable domain in full, with the rest retrieved from reference TRBV5-4 and TRBJ1-5, is ETGVTQSPTHLIKTRGQQVTLRCSSQSGHNTVSWYQQALGQGPQFIFQYYREEENGRGNFPPRFSGLQFPNYSSELNVNALELDDSALYLCASSLGGGVGNQPQHFGDGTRLSIL.

This clone was seen a single time. The V gene is TRBV6-2 or TRBV6-3, the J gene TRBJ2-2; D might be TRBD2 (6 bases). Germline V gene lookup returns CDR1 MNHEY and CDR2 SVGEGT. V lost 2 bases and J 0 bases, leaving 7 bases between the germline ends. This CDR3 spans 15 amino acids. The CDR3 DNA reads TGTGCCAGCAGTTACGGGGGGACGAACACCGGGGAGCTGTTTTTT. It is translated as CASSYGGTNTGELFF.

This clone was recorded once. Other nucleotide sequences in the sample specify the same CDR3. CDR3 nucleotides: TGTGCCAGCACGGGACAGGGAAATCAGCCCCAGCATTTT. This sequence encodes CASTGQGNQPQHF. V is TRBV6-6 and J is TRBJ1-5, with 9 bases that match TRBD1. J gave up 4 bases and V 7 bases, and 2 bases lay outside the gene matches. The germline gives CDR1 MNHNY, CDR2 SVGAGI (reference sequence). The CDR3 is made up of 13 amino acids.

V and J are TRBV19 and TRBJ1-2; possibly TRBD1 for D (6 bases). Per the germline V gene, CDR1 is LNHDA and CDR2 is SQIVND (reference sequence). V was shortened by 4 bases and J by 7 bases, with 19 bases between the two germline ends. The CDR3 spans 15 residues. The CDR3 coding sequence is TGTGCCAGTAGTAGAAGAGACAGGCGGGTAGCTGGCTACACCTTC. Translated, it gives CASSRRDRRVAGYTF.

This clone occurred a few times. This chain links TRBV10-2 with TRBJ1-2; 8 nucleotides align to TRBD1. The CDR3 has 14 residues. The trim removed 7 bases at V and 7 bases at J, leaving 11 bases unmatched. Germline lookup yields CDR1 WSHSY and CDR2 SAAADI. CDR3 protein: CASTDSTGVIGYTF. Here the CDR3 DNA reads TGCGCCAGCACAGATTCGACAGGGGTAATTGGCTACACCTTC.

The chain links TRBV18 to TRBJ1-5; 8 positions match TRBD1. V dropped 6 bases and J dropped 2; count of bases not matched to a gene: 9. The CDR3 has 16 residues. The germline V gene has CDR1 KGHSH and CDR2 LQKENI. The CDR3 bases are TGTGCCAGCTCTCAAGGACAGGGCGTCGGCAATCAGCCCCAGCATTTT. This encodes CASSQGQGVGNQPQHF.